The 23 T cell receptor beta chains reported below all come from one sample, sequenced in a study of cytomegalovirus exposure and HLA in healthy donors. The PCR ran on 60 Vbeta and 13 Jbeta primers. The method was immunoSEQ multiplex PCR; TCRdb's version includes in-frame clones alone and lacks a portion of them. The data show about 100,000 clones, more than 65% seen once. Sequenced input: PBMCs. The receptors derive from a man in his thirties or forties in good health and CMV-seronegative.

The rearrangement uses TRBV5-1 and TRBJ2-1; the match to TRBD2 covers 7 bases. CDR3 size: 14 residues. In germline, CDR1 is SGHRS, CDR2 YFSETQ. Unmatched junction bases numbered 4, after V lost 2 bases and J lost 5 bases. The chain's CDR3 is CASSFLAADNEQFF. CDR3 nucleotides: TGCGCCAGCAGCTTTCTAGCGGCAGACAATGAGCAGTTCTTC.

Here the CDR3 DNA reads TGTGCCAGCAGTGAGGCTAGCGGGGGGGGGAAAGAGACCCAGTACTTC. Protein: CASSEASGGGKETQYF. V gene TRBV25-1 combines with J gene TRBJ2-5; 12 bases are a match to TRBD2. The CDR3 is made up of 16 amino acids. Germline V gives CDR1 MGHDK, CDR2 SYGVNS. The trim removed 3 bases at V and 3 bases at J, leaving 5 bases unmatched.

This sequence joins TRBV30 and TRBJ2-5; D remains ambiguous. There are 11 residues in the CDR3. V dropped 0 bases and J dropped 7 bases, with 6 bases sitting between them. Germline lookup yields CDR1 GTSNPN and CDR2 SVGIG (reference sequence). The CDR3 reads CAWSVIGTQYF. The CDR3 DNA reads as TGTGCCTGGAGTGTAATCGGGACCCAGTACTTC.

V gene TRBV10-1 combines with J gene TRBJ2-7; perhaps TRBD1 as D (5 bases). V lost 2 bases and J 3 bases, leaving 8 bases between the germline ends. CDR1 and CDR2 (germline): WNHNN, SYGVQD (reference sequence). This CDR3 has 13 amino acids. The CDR3 region is CASSEADSYEQYF. For the CDR3, the DNA is TGCGCCAGCAGTGAGGCCGACAGCTACGAGCAGTACTTC.

The rearrangement joins TRBV19 to TRBJ2-7, with D possibly being TRBD2 (5 bases). This CDR3 is 11 amino acids long. V lost 8 bases to trimming and J lost 7 bases, with 12 bases between them. Germline V gene lookup returns CDR1 LNHDA and CDR2 SQIVND (reference sequence). DNA of the CDR3: TGTGCCAGTCTTGAGGGCGGGGAGCAGTACTTC. Its translation: CASLEGGEQYF.

This rearrangement joins TRBV10-3 to TRBJ2-1; D not certain. The V end lost 6 bases, the J end lost 5 bases, and 14 bases lay between the germline ends. CDR1 and CDR2 (germline): ENHRY, SYGVKD. This CDR3 spans 14 amino acids. The CDR3 loop is CAISMPESDNEQFF. DNA for the CDR3: TGTGCCATCAGCATGCCCGAAAGCGACAATGAGCAGTTCTTC.

The V and J genes are TRBV19 and TRBJ1-2; no definite D call. With 2 bases removed from V and 6 bases from J, the gap between germline ends came to 16 bases. Germline assignment: CDR1 LNHDA and CDR2 SQIVND (reference sequence). The CDR3 loop spans 15 amino acids. The CDR3 region is CASSISPGSLHGYTF. The CDR3 region has the DNA TGTGCCAGTAGTATATCCCCGGGTAGTCTCCATGGCTACACCTTC.

The CDR3 loop is CASSRSDSTRQPQHF. CDR3 bases: TGTGCCAGCAGCCGATCGGACAGTACGCGACAGCCCCAGCATTTT. V usage is TRBV7-9 and J usage is TRBJ1-5; D might be TRBD1 (6 bases). The V gene lost 5 bases and the J gene lost 7 bases, with 18 bases spanning the gap. Looked up from germline, CDR1 is SEHNR and CDR2 is FQNEAQ (reference sequence). The CDR3 is 15 residues long.

The V and J genes are TRBV30 and TRBJ1-1; 10 bases agree with TRBD1. Germline V lookup: CDR1 GTSNPN, CDR2 SVGIG (reference sequence). The J segment lost 5 bases and the V segment lost 7 bases, leaving 7 bases of the junction unmatched. This CDR3 is built from 13 residues. The CDR3 loop reads CAFQGTGETEAFF. In DNA form, the CDR3 reads TGTGCCTTCCAAGGGACAGGGGAAACTGAAGCTTTCTTT.

This chain links TRBV5-1 with TRBJ1-2, with 7 bases fitting TRBD1. CDR1 SGHRS and CDR2 YFSETQ come from the germline V gene. The trim removed 5 bases at V and 0 bases at J, leaving 7 bases unmatched. The CDR3 has 15 amino acids. The CDR3 DNA is TGCGCCAGCAGGTTAGGGACAGCCTCTAACTATGGCTACACCTTC. Amino acid sequence: CASRLGTASNYGYTF.

The J gene is TRBJ1-2, the V gene TRBV30; TRBD1 aligns across 8 bases. V gave up 3 bases and J gave up 2 bases; unmatched junction bases: 8. CDR1 and CDR2 (germline): GTSNPN, SVGIG (reference sequence). CDR3 length: 15 residues. The CDR3 region is CAWRDREQVNYGYTF. The CDR3 coding sequence is TGTGCCTGGAGGGACAGGGAGCAGGTAAACTATGGCTACACCTTC. Combining the CDR3 with reference TRBV30 and TRBJ1-2 gives the whole variable domain SQTIHQWPATLVQPVGSPLSLECTVEGTSNPNLYWYRQAAGRGLQLLFYSVGIGQISSEVPQNLSASRPQDRQFILSSKKLLLSDSGFYLCAWRDREQVNYGYTFGSGTRLTVV.

V gene TRBV25-1 combines with J gene TRBJ2-7; 8 bases map to TRBD1. In germline, CDR1 is MGHDK, CDR2 SYGVNS. The CDR3 spans 13 residues. V was pared by 4 bases and J by 7 bases, with 6 bases of the junction left unmatched. CDR3 residues: CASSVRDRKEQYF. The CDR3 DNA is TGTGCCAGCAGTGTCCGGGACAGGAAAGAGCAGTACTTC.

The chain is built from TRBV19 and TRBJ2-5, with D perhaps matching TRBD2 (6 bases). V was trimmed by 8 bases and J by 4 bases, leaving 14 bases between them. CDR3 length: 13 amino acids. Germline lookup yields CDR1 LNHDA and CDR2 SQIVND (reference sequence). DNA for the CDR3: TGTGCCAGTGCTAGCGAGTGGCGAGAGACCCAGTACTTC. It specifies CASASEWRETQYF.

CDR3: CASSLEPNNSPLHF. CDR3 coding DNA: TGTGCCAGCAGCTTAGAACCTAATAATTCACCCCTCCACTTT. V is TRBV7-2 and J is TRBJ1-6; unclear D gene. This CDR3 has 14 amino acids. CDR1 SGHTA and CDR2 FQGNSA come from the germline V gene. V was clipped by 1 base and J by 5 bases, with 6 bases between them.

This clone has just one count. The chain combines TRBV28 with TRBJ2-3, with D perhaps matching TRBD2 (5 bases). The CDR3 consists of 14 residues. Between the trimmed V and J ends, which lost 4 bases and 2 bases, there was a span of 10 bases. Germline CDR1 MDHEN, CDR2 SYDVKM. The CDR3 sequence: CASSSGLITDTQYF. Written as DNA, the CDR3 is TGTGCCAGCAGTTCCGGACTGATCACAGATACGCAGTATTTT.

The chain links TRBV7-8 to TRBJ1-4; the match to TRBD1 covers 8 bases. The CDR3 extends over 17 amino acids. Germline CDR1 reads SGHVS; CDR2 reads FQNEAQ. The V and J ends lost 4 bases and 7 bases, in that order; junction bases with no gene match: 14. The CDR3 DNA reads TGTGCCAGCAGCTCCGACCACAGATGGACAGGGAGTGAAAAACTGTTTTTT. It is translated as CASSSDHRWTGSEKLFF.

The rearrangement joins TRBV9 to TRBJ1-2; the D gene is possibly TRBD1 (5 bases). Deletions cut 3 bases from V and 8 bases from J, with 14 bases between. CDR3 length: 13 residues. Per germline, CDR1 SGDLS and CDR2 YYNGEE. The CDR3 coding sequence is TGTGCCAGCAGCGCCGGGGGTTCGGGGGGCTACACCTTC. Protein product: CASSAGGSGGYTF.

This chain joins TRBV29-1 and TRBJ2-1; 16 bases are a match to TRBD2. The V and J ends lost 6 bases and 6 bases, in that order; junction bases with no gene match: 11. Germline V gene data show CDR1 as SQVTM and CDR2 as ANQGSEA. CDR3 length: 17 residues. The CDR3 reads CSVEGLAGGRLGNEQFF. The CDR3 DNA reads TGCAGCGTAGAGGGACTAGCGGGGGGGCGGCTAGGCAATGAGCAGTTCTTC.

The V and J genes are TRBV30 and TRBJ2-7, with TRBD2 matching over 7 bases. The CDR3 is 12 residues long. The J segment lost 6 bases and the V segment lost 1 base, leaving 3 bases of the junction unmatched. CDR1 and CDR2 (germline): GTSNPN, SVGIG (reference sequence). CDR3 protein: CAWSGGGGEQYF. CDR3 nucleotides: TGTGCCTGGAGTGGTGGGGGGGGCGAGCAGTACTTC.

The J gene is TRBJ2-3, the V gene TRBV13, with 9 bases lining up with TRBD1. CDR1 PRHDT and CDR2 FYEKMQ come from the germline V gene (reference sequence). The V and J ends lost 4 bases and 3 bases, in that order; junction bases with no gene match: 5. This CDR3 spans 15 amino acids. DNA of the CDR3: TGTGCCAGCAGCTGGGGACAGGGTGAAACAGATACGCAGTATTTT. Translation gives CASSWGQGETDTQYF.

Only one count was recorded for this clone. The rearrangement joins TRBV6-1 to TRBJ2-2, with a possible D match to TRBD1 (6 bases). CDR1 is MNHNS and CDR2 is SASEGT in the germline V gene. Trimming pared 6 bases from V and 0 bases from J, leaving 11 bases between. This CDR3 comprises 15 residues. DNA of the CDR3: TGTGCCAGCAGCCAGGGACAAGCGAACACCGGGGAGCTGTTTTTT. It codes for CASSQGQANTGELFF.

This rearrangement joins TRBV4-1 to TRBJ1-1; 8 bases are a match to TRBD1. The CDR3 totals 15 residues. Germline CDR1 reads MGHRA; CDR2 reads YSYEKL. V was clipped by 3 bases and J by 4 bases; unmatched bases: 7. CDR3 sequence (DNA): TGCGCCAGCAGCCACCCCGGACAGGGTGTCACTGAAGCTTTCTTT. This encodes CASSHPGQGVTEAFF.

The chain joins TRBV6-5 to TRBJ2-7, with TRBD1 identical over 7 bases. Germline V CDR1 and CDR2: MNHEY, SVGAGI. The CDR3 is 15 amino acids. V lost 2 bases to trimming and J lost 2 bases; unmatched junction nucleotides: 6. The CDR3 DNA sequence: TGTGCCAGCAGTTACCTCCCCGGGACAGCCTACGAGCAGTACTTC. Translating gives CASSYLPGTAYEQYF.